This entry lists 22 T cell receptor beta chains sequenced from one sample in a study of cytomegalovirus exposure and HLA in healthy donors (dated by TCRdb to 2016 to 2017). The library relied on the immunoSEQ multiplex PCR assay. A mixture of 60 forward primers for TCR Vbeta segments and 13 reverse primers for TCR Jbeta segments was used in the multiplex PCR. This immuneACCESS table, as held by TCRdb, lists in-frame sequences with V and J called but not all clones. Of the missing ones, under half trace to an unresolved V gene in checked studies; the others have no known cause. This sample gives around 180,000 clones in total; less than 85% of them show up just once. The ten largest clonotypes hold 1% of the sample. Sequenced material: PBMCs. The receptors stem from a boy aged 2 to 10 in good health and CMV-seronegative.

This clone has more than one count but fewer than ten. The CDR3 loop reads CASSLKGGTEGYTF. DNA of the CDR3: TGTGCCAGCAGTTTGAAAGGGGGTACAGAGGGCTACACCTTC. V is TRBV27 and J is TRBJ1-2, with a tentative D call TRBD1 (6 bases). Between the trimmed V and J ends, which lost 3 bases and 8 bases, there was a span of 16 bases. The CDR3 has 14 residues. Looked up from germline, CDR1 is MNHEY and CDR2 is SMNVEV (reference sequence).

This chain links TRBV2 with TRBJ2-6; 9 positions agree with TRBD1. There are 17 residues in the CDR3. Germline trimming cut 7 bases from V and 2 bases from J; bases unmatched to any gene: 9. In germline, CDR1 is SNHLY, CDR2 FYNNEI. CDR3 bases: TGTGCCAGCATGTGGGACAGGGATCTTGCTGGGGCCAACGTCCTGACTTTC. Amino acids: CASMWDRDLAGANVLTF.

The table lists this clone with a count of one. The V and J genes are TRBV9 and TRBJ2-4; maybe TRBD1 (6 bases). CDR3 length: 16 residues. Germline V lookup: CDR1 SGDLS, CDR2 YYNGEE. Trimming took off 0 bases at V and 1 base at J, with 11 bases between the two ends. The CDR3 coding sequence is TGTGCCAGCAGCGTAGATCAGGGGATGGCCAAAAACATTCAGTACTTC. Its protein is CASSVDQGMAKNIQYF.

This chain connects TRBV9 to TRBJ2-1, with a possible D match to TRBD2 (5 bases). Per the germline V gene, CDR1 is SGDLS and CDR2 is YYNGEE. The V end was cut by 0 bases, the J end by 8 bases, with 18 bases between. The CDR3 is 16 amino acids. The CDR3 DNA reads TGTGCCAGCAGCGTAGCTTCCCGGGGTCCTCAACATGAGCAGTTCTTC. Its protein product is CASSVASRGPQHEQFF.

V is TRBV9 and J is TRBJ2-1; a possible D gene is TRBD2 (6 bases). The V end was cut by 0 bases, the J end by 6 bases, with 10 bases between. Germline values: CDR1 SGDLS, CDR2 YYNGEE. The CDR3 covers 14 residues. The CDR3 sequence: CASSVAGAVNEQFF. CDR3 sequence (DNA): TGTGCCAGCAGCGTAGCGGGAGCAGTCAATGAGCAGTTCTTC. The entire variable domain, with the rest obtained from reference TRBV9 and TRBJ2-1, is as follows: DSGVTQTPKHLITATGQRVTLRCSPRSGDLSVYWYQQSLDQGLQFLIQYYNGEERAKGNILERFSAQQFPDLHSELNLSSLELGDSALYFCASSVAGAVNEQFFGPGTRLTVL.

This clone has just a few counts. V usage is TRBV21-1 and J usage is TRBJ2-6; the D call TRBD1 from the table was never checked on the DNA. TRBV21-1 is annotated as a pseudogene. CDR3 length: 20 amino acids. The DNA of the CDR3 is TGTGCCAGCAGCTCACATTCCCCCGGGACAGGGGGCACTGGGGCCAACGTCCTGACTTTC. Translating gives CASSSHSPGTGGTGANVLTF.

This chain uses TRBV27 with TRBJ2-5, with a weak D call TRBD2 (7 bases). There are 13 residues in the CDR3. The germline gives CDR1 MNHEY, CDR2 SMNVEV (reference sequence). The V end lost 2 bases, the J end lost 6 bases, and 10 bases lay between the germline ends. CDR3 amino acids: CASSLGGAQTQYF. The DNA for the CDR3 is TGTGCCAGCAGTTTAGGGGGGGCACAGACCCAGTACTTC.

This chain uses TRBV28 with TRBJ2-7; 7 bases match TRBD2. This CDR3 has 15 amino acids. The J segment lost 1 base and the V segment lost 6 bases, leaving 9 bases of the junction unmatched. Looked up from germline, CDR1 is MDHEN and CDR2 is SYDVKM. The CDR3 region is CASRQPAGISYEQYF. The DNA of the CDR3 is TGTGCCAGCAGGCAGCCAGCGGGGATTTCCTACGAGCAGTACTTC.

DNA of the CDR3: TGCGCCAGCAGCCAGACGGAAACAGGGTATAATTCACCCCTCCACTTT. Its protein is CASSQTETGYNSPLHF. This chain connects TRBV4-1 to TRBJ1-6, with D maybe TRBD1 (6 bases). Germline V gives CDR1 MGHRA, CDR2 YSYEKL. This CDR3 spans 16 amino acids. V lost 3 bases, J lost 4 bases, and 13 bases lay in between.

This chain links TRBV6-1 with TRBJ2-2, with TRBD2 matching 11 bases. Germline assignment: CDR1 MNHNS and CDR2 SASEGT. The CDR3 runs to 14 residues. V was pared by 10 bases and J by 3 bases, with 4 bases of the junction left unmatched. CDR3 DNA sequence: TGTGCCATACTAGCGGGAGACGACACCGGGGAGCTGTTTTTT. It encodes CAILAGDDTGELFF.

The chain couples TRBV5-1 to TRBJ1-3; D is unclear. CDR3 length equals 17 residues. Trimming left V 4 bases short and J 0 bases short, with 17 bases between. The V gene's germline CDR1 is SGHRS and CDR2 YFSETQ. DNA of the CDR3: TGCGCCAGCAGCCAGAATCCGACAACCCACTCTGGAAACACCATATATTTT. Translating it yields CASSQNPTTHSGNTIYF.

As regards this clone: A junction end diverges from the germline sequence, so it may reflect a read error. The chain uses TRBV11-2 and TRBJ1-1; D may be TRBD1 (5 bases). The germline CDR1 and CDR2 sequences are SGHAT and FQNNGV. CDR3 length equals 14 residues. CDR3 region: CASSLEGAHTEAFF. Written as DNA, the CDR3 is TGTGCCAGCAGCCTAGAAGGGGCCCACACTGAAGCTTTCTTT.

V is TRBV18 and J is TRBJ2-2; TRBD1 might be the D (7 bases). Deletions cut 6 bases from V and 6 bases from J, with 20 bases between. The germline gives CDR1 KGHSH, CDR2 LQKENI. The CDR3 is 16 residues long. The DNA for the CDR3 is TGTGCCAGCTCGTTGCGGGACAGTCAGGCACCCGGGGAGCTGTTTTTT. Protein: CASSLRDSQAPGELFF.

V gene TRBV7-8 combines with J gene TRBJ1-1; TRBD1 agrees at 10 bases. The length of the CDR3 is 15 residues. J gave up 1 base and V 3 bases, and 2 bases lay outside the gene matches. The germline gives CDR1 SGHVS, CDR2 FQNEAQ. CDR3 sequence reads: CASSFGQGGNTEAFF. In DNA, the CDR3 is TGTGCCAGCAGCTTCGGACAGGGGGGGAACACTGAAGCTTTCTTT. The whole variable domain, remainder taken from reference TRBV7-8 and TRBJ1-1, is GAGVSQSPRYKVAKRGQDVALRCDPISGHVSLFWYQQALGQGPEFLTYFQNEAQLDKSGLPSDRFFAERPEGSVSTLKIQRTQQEDSAVYLCASSFGQGGNTEAFFGQGTRLTVV.

Turning to this clone: The junction differs from germline at one of its ends, possibly a read error. The V call is TRBV19, the J call TRBJ1-2; D is perhaps TRBD1 (6 bases). Germline V CDR1 and CDR2: LNHDA, SQIVND (reference sequence). The CDR3 is 15 residues long. The CDR3 is CASSPATTGRLGYTF. For the CDR3, the DNA is TGTGCCAGTAGTCCCGCCACGACAGGCCGCCTCGGCTACACTTTC.

The V call is TRBV6-5, the J call TRBJ2-4, with TRBD1 as a possible D gene (6 bases). The CDR3 extends over 14 amino acids. V shed 4 bases and J shed 8 bases, with 15 bases lying between them. Germline assignment: CDR1 MNHEY and CDR2 SVGAGI. The CDR3 bases are TGTGCCAGCAGTTCGGTGAGGGGGAAGGACATTCAGTACTTC. Amino acids: CASSSVRGKDIQYF.

The chain employs TRBV28 and TRBJ1-2, with 8 nucleotides matching TRBD1. The CDR3 covers 13 residues. Per germline, CDR1 MDHEN and CDR2 SYDVKM. V gave up 6 bases and J gave up 4 bases; unmatched junction bases: 4. CDR3 loop: CASSADRGYGYTF. Written as DNA, the CDR3 is TGTGCCAGCAGCGCCGACAGGGGCTATGGCTACACCTTC.

The rearrangement links TRBV6-5 to TRBJ1-1; tentative D call: TRBD1 (5 bases). CDR1 MNHEY and CDR2 SVGAGI come from the germline V gene. This CDR3 is 14 amino acids long. V shed 8 bases and J shed 4 bases, with 17 bases lying between them. The CDR3 coding sequence is TGTGCCAGCCGGAATAAGGGGATGGGCACTGAAGCTTTCTTT. Protein sequence: CASRNKGMGTEAFF.

The CDR3 sequence is CASRQRDRGVKHTEAFF. In DNA, the CDR3 is TGTGCCAGCCGACAAAGGGACAGGGGGGTTAAGCACACTGAAGCTTTCTTT. This sequence joins TRBV2 and TRBJ1-1, with TRBD1 identical over 11 bases. The CDR3 extends over 17 amino acids. Trimming removed 8 bases from V and 3 bases from J; junction bases left unmatched: 14. CDR1 SNHLY and CDR2 FYNNEI come from the germline V gene.

The gene calls are TRBV11-3 and TRBJ2-3; no clear D gene. The germline V gene has CDR1 SGHNT and CDR2 YENEEA. The CDR3 has 12 amino acids. The V end was cut by 0 bases, the J end by 8 bases, with 6 bases between. DNA of the CDR3: TGTGCCAGCAGCTTAGATTCCGTTACGCAGTATTTT. Translated, it gives CASSLDSVTQYF.

CDR3: CASSYSFFSGANVLTF. The CDR3 DNA sequence: TGTGCCAGCAGCTATTCCTTCTTCTCTGGGGCCAACGTCCTGACTTTC. The chain combines TRBV7-2 with TRBJ2-6; D remains unclear. This CDR3 has 16 amino acids. V was clipped by 4 bases and J by 0 bases, with 10 bases between them. Germline V lookup: CDR1 SGHTA, CDR2 FQGNSA.

The chain joins TRBV2 to TRBJ1-1; perhaps TRBD1 as D (6 bases). V lost 6 bases and J lost 5, with 19 bases in between. From germline, CDR1 is SNHLY and CDR2 FYNNEI. The CDR3 spans 15 residues. In nucleotides, the CDR3 is TGTGCCAGCAGAGTAGTGACAGGTTCGGGGACTGAAGCTTTCTTT. Protein sequence: CASRVVTGSGTEAFF.